The 27 T cell receptor beta chains below were found in one sample sequenced in a study of blood T cell repertoires in COVID-19. TCRdb keeps only in-frame clones here, not all; method: immunoSEQ multiplex PCR. The sample has about 150,000 clones, approximately 84% seen once; the top ten hold around 2.7%. Sequencing input: peripheral blood. Every receptor here comes from a woman older than 75 with COVID-19, enrolled during active disease.

The gene calls are TRBV7-2 and TRBJ1-1; D perhaps matches TRBD1 (6 bases). V gave up 2 bases and J gave up 7 bases, with 14 bases separating them. The CDR3 is made up of 14 amino acids. Germline V gene lookup returns CDR1 SGHTA and CDR2 FQGNSA. The CDR3 region has the DNA TGTGCCAGCAGCTTAAGGGACACTACCCTTGAAGCTTTCTTT. It yields the protein CASSLRDTTLEAFF. The full variable domain, its missing parts supplied by reference TRBV7-2 and TRBJ1-1, is GAGVSQSPSNKVTEKGKDVELRCDPISGHTALYWYRQSLGQGLEFLIYFQGNSAPDKSGLPSDRFSAERTGGSVSTLTIQRTQQEDSAVYLCASSLRDTTLEAFFGQGTRLTVV.

The chain has TRBV7-2 and TRBJ2-5; D call uncertain. The CDR3 sequence is 13 residues long. Looked up from germline, CDR1 is SGHTA and CDR2 is FQGNSA. Trimming shortened V by 1 base and J by 5 bases, and 8 bases separated the two germline ends. CDR3 nucleotide sequence: TGTGCCAGCAGCTTAGACGGGTGGGAGACCCAGTACTTC. This translates into CASSLDGWETQYF.

This chain joins TRBV6-2 or TRBV6-3 and TRBJ1-2, with D possibly being TRBD1 (5 bases). CDR3 length equals 13 residues. In germline, CDR1 is MNHEY, CDR2 SVGEGT. V lost 7 bases and J lost 1, with 10 bases in between. The CDR3 reads CASNPQGNYGYTF. The CDR3, as DNA: TGTGCCAGCAACCCCCAGGGTAACTATGGCTACACCTTC.

The V call is TRBV5-8, the J call TRBJ2-7; 11 bases agree with TRBD2. V trimming: 4 bases; J trimming: 0 bases; junction bases outside the gene matches: 12. CDR1 SGHTS and CDR2 YDEGEE come from the germline V gene. This CDR3 region has 18 residues. The chain's CDR3 is CASSIGIAGGHISYEQYF. CDR3 coding DNA: TGTGCCAGCAGCATTGGGATAGCGGGGGGGCATATCTCCTACGAGCAGTACTTC.

This chain uses TRBV5-1 with TRBJ2-1; D is possibly TRBD2 (6 bases). Trimming left V 4 bases short and J 0 bases short, with 29 bases between. This CDR3 has 21 amino acids. Germline CDR1 reads SGHRS; CDR2 reads YFSETQ. Written as DNA, the CDR3 is TGCGCCAGCAGCACCTCTCAACCGGGACTCAGTGACCCTAGCTCCTACAATGAGCAGTTCTTC. Translating gives CASSTSQPGLSDPSSYNEQFF.

The table lists this clone with a count of one. V is TRBV19 and J is TRBJ1-3, with a possible D match to TRBD1 (5 bases). Trimming removed 7 bases from V and 0 bases from J, with 13 bases in between. Looked up from germline, CDR1 is LNHDA and CDR2 is SQIVND (reference sequence). This CDR3 has 15 residues. The CDR3 DNA sequence: TGTGCCAGTATGAGACAGAGTAGCTCTGGAAACACCATATATTTT. This translates into CASMRQSSSGNTIYF.

The chain has TRBV3-1 (or the pseudogene TRBV3-2) and TRBJ2-5, with 7 bases that match TRBD2. This CDR3 is built from 16 residues. Trimming took 8 bases from V and 4 from J; bases not matched to a gene: 16. The germline V gene has CDR1 LGHDT and CDR2 YNNKEL (reference sequence). Here the CDR3 reads CASAGHWRGIRETQYF. The CDR3 DNA is TGTGCCAGCGCCGGACACTGGCGGGGGATAAGAGAGACCCAGTACTTC.

The V and J genes are TRBV18 and TRBJ1-2; 7 positions agree with TRBD1. This CDR3 contains 13 residues. Looked up from germline, CDR1 is KGHSH and CDR2 is LQKENI. The ends lost 6 bases at V and 3 bases at J; junction bases unmatched: 4. The CDR3 nucleotides are TGTGCCAGCTCGGCCGGGACAGACTATGGCTACACCTTC. It specifies CASSAGTDYGYTF.

The chain carries TRBV18 and TRBJ2-5; weak D call: TRBD1 (6 bases). Between the trimmed V and J ends, which lost 3 bases and 5 bases, there was a span of 13 bases. Germline lookup yields CDR1 KGHSH and CDR2 LQKENI. The CDR3 is 14 amino acids. As DNA, the CDR3 is TGTGCCAGCTCACCCAGGTTCCAGGGGGAGACCCAGTACTTC. Translating it yields CASSPRFQGETQYF. The full variable domain, its missing parts supplied by reference TRBV18 and TRBJ2-5, is NAGVMQNPRHLVRRRGQEARLRCSPMKGHSHVYWYRQLPEEGLKFMVYLQKENIIDESGMPKERFSAEFPKEGPSILRIQQVVRGDSAAYFCASSPRFQGETQYFGPGTRLLVL.

The sample holds a few counts of this clone. The rearrangement links TRBV7-2 to TRBJ1-3; possible D gene TRBD1, 5 bases. This CDR3 region has 12 residues. The V end was cut by 3 bases, the J end by 7 bases, with 7 bases between. Germline V gene sequence: CDR1 SGHTA, CDR2 FQGNSA. CDR3 in DNA: TGTGCCAGCAGCTTTTGGGGCAACACCATATATTTT. It encodes CASSFWGNTIYF.

The chain is built from TRBV5-1 and TRBJ1-6; D uncertain. The CDR3 runs to 15 residues. CDR1 is SGHRS and CDR2 is YFSETQ in the germline V gene. Trimming cost V 4 bases and J 5 bases, with 13 bases left between them. The CDR3 here is CASSPSAQNNSPLHF. The CDR3 bases are TGCGCCAGCAGCCCTTCTGCCCAGAATAATTCACCCCTCCACTTT. Drawing the rest from reference TRBV5-1 and TRBJ1-6, the complete variable domain is KAGVTQTPRYLIKTRGQQVTLSCSPISGHRSVSWYQQTPGQGLQFLFEYFSETQRNKGNFPGRFSGRQFSNSRSEMNVSTLELGDSALYLCASSPSAQNNSPLHFGNGTRLTVT.

V is TRBV9 and J is TRBJ2-7; 12 bases are a match to TRBD1. The V gene's germline CDR1 is SGDLS and CDR2 YYNGEE. J gave up 3 bases and V 3 bases, and 4 bases lay outside the gene matches. The CDR3 has 15 residues. This CDR3 is CASSARDRGLYEQYF. The DNA for the CDR3 is TGTGCCAGCAGCGCTCGGGACAGGGGGCTCTACGAGCAGTACTTC.

V and J are TRBV3-1 (or the pseudogene TRBV3-2) and TRBJ2-7; 8 nucleotides match TRBD1. There are 16 residues in the CDR3. CDR1 is LGHDT, CDR2 YNNKEL, per germline (reference sequence). V shed 0 bases, J shed 7 bases, and the junction held 11 bases outside the gene matches. The CDR3 loop is CASSQEGQGAVGEQYF. DNA for the CDR3: TGTGCCAGCAGCCAAGAGGGCCAGGGGGCAGTGGGGGAGCAGTACTTC.

This chain links TRBV21-1 with TRBJ1-2. TRBV21-1 is marked as a pseudogene. CDR3 size: 16 residues. In DNA form, the CDR3 reads TGTGCCAGCAGCCTAAGGGGCGGGGCAGACTACTATGGCTACACCTTC. Protein sequence: CASSLRGGADYYGYTF.

This clone was detected only once. V usage is TRBV1 and J usage is TRBJ1-2; TRBD1 was called by the table and not checked on the DNA. TRBV1 is an annotated pseudogene. The CDR3 loop spans 15 amino acids. CDR3 loop: CTSSSRQGANYGYTF. Written as DNA, the CDR3 is TGCACCAGCAGCTCGCGACAGGGGGCTAACTATGGCTACACCTTC.

The genes are TRBV19 and TRBJ2-5; possible D gene TRBD1, 6 bases. CDR1 is LNHDA and CDR2 is SQIVND in the germline V gene (reference sequence). This CDR3 is built from 14 residues. Deletions cut 5 bases from V and 3 bases from J, with 13 bases between. The CDR3 reads CASSPPTGKETQYF. The CDR3 DNA follows: TGTGCCAGTAGTCCCCCGACAGGAAAAGAGACCCAGTACTTC.

This chain uses TRBV18 with TRBJ2-3; 7 nucleotides match TRBD1. Unmatched junction bases numbered 11, after V lost 2 bases and J lost 3 bases. Germline V lookup: CDR1 KGHSH, CDR2 LQKENI. CDR3 length equals 17 residues. DNA for the CDR3: TGTGCCAGCTCACCATTATCGGCAGGGGGTTCGACAGATACGCAGTATTTT. Protein: CASSPLSAGGSTDTQYF.

The chain joins TRBV5-1 to TRBJ2-7, with 9 bases identical to TRBD1. This CDR3 is built from 14 residues. In germline, CDR1 is SGHRS, CDR2 YFSETQ. Trimming removed 6 bases from V and 3 bases from J; junction bases left unmatched: 7. As DNA, the CDR3 is TGCGCCAGCACATGGACAGGGGTCGGCTACGAGCAGTACTTC. Amino acid sequence: CASTWTGVGYEQYF. The entire variable domain, with the rest obtained from reference TRBV5-1 and TRBJ2-7, is as follows: KAGVTQTPRYLIKTRGQQVTLSCSPISGHRSVSWYQQTPGQGLQFLFEYFSETQRNKGNFPGRFSGRQFSNSRSEMNVSTLELGDSALYLCASTWTGVGYEQYFGPGTRLTVT.

This rearrangement joins TRBV19 to TRBJ2-7, with D unresolved. The V gene lost 2 bases and the J gene lost 5 bases, with 7 bases spanning the gap. CDR3 size: 12 residues. Per germline, CDR1 LNHDA and CDR2 SQIVND (reference sequence). The CDR3 protein is CASSITSHEQYF. DNA of the CDR3: TGTGCCAGTAGTATAACGAGCCACGAGCAGTACTTC.

The J gene is TRBJ2-3, the V gene TRBV6-6, with TRBD2 matching over 13 bases. The CDR3 has 20 amino acids. With 6 bases clipped from V and 3 bases from J, the junction kept 18 bases outside the gene matches. The germline V gene has CDR1 MNHNY and CDR2 SVGAGI (reference sequence). This CDR3 reads CASSRKKGTSGDGRTDTQYF. For the CDR3, the DNA is TGTGCCAGCAGCCGAAAAAAGGGGACTAGCGGGGACGGGAGGACAGATACGCAGTATTTT.

V and J are TRBV18 and TRBJ2-7, with D possibly TRBD2 on 5 matching bases. Trimming took 6 bases from V and 4 from J, leaving 16 bases between them. CDR3 length: 14 amino acids. Germline CDR1 reads KGHSH; CDR2 reads LQKENI. CDR3 protein: CASSYSGSDYEQYF. Written as DNA, the CDR3 is TGTGCCAGCTCTTATTCGGGATCCGATTACGAGCAGTACTTC.

As to this clone: An end of the junction differs from the germline gene, which may be a read error. The V call is TRBV7-7, the J call TRBJ2-5; D is possibly TRBD1 (8 bases). The germline V gene has CDR1 SSHAT and CDR2 FNYEAQ (reference sequence). This CDR3 region has 15 residues. CDR3 nucleotides: TGTGCTAGCAGCCCGGTCGGACAGGGAGGGGAGACCCAGTACTTC. Protein product: CASSPVGQGGETQYF. Using reference TRBV7-7 and TRBJ2-5 for the parts outside the CDR3, the full variable domain is GAGVSQSPRYKVTKRGQDVTLRCDPISSHATLYWYQQALGQGPEFLTYFNYEAQPDKSGLPSDRFSAERPEGSISTLTIQRTEQRDSAMYRCASSPVGQGGETQYFGPGTRLLVL.

This rearrangement joins TRBV9 to TRBJ2-3; perhaps TRBD2 as D (6 bases). This CDR3 comprises 15 residues. The germline V gene encodes CDR1 SGDLS and CDR2 YYNGEE. Trimming stripped 3 bases from V and 3 bases from J, with 14 bases between. This CDR3 reads CASSEERAQTDTQYF. CDR3 in DNA: TGTGCCAGCAGCGAGGAGCGGGCGCAAACAGATACGCAGTATTTT.

This chain connects TRBV27 to TRBJ2-1, with 11 bases lining up with TRBD2. Per germline, CDR1 MNHEY and CDR2 SMNVEV (reference sequence). The V gene end was trimmed by 5 bases and the J gene end by 9 bases; junction bases not matched to a gene: 12. This CDR3 comprises 16 residues. The CDR3 spells CASSLRLAGPPGEQFF. CDR3 bases: TGTGCCAGCAGTCTTCGACTAGCGGGGCCCCCGGGTGAGCAGTTCTTC.

CDR3 protein: CASSVGGQMYQETQYF. The CDR3, as DNA: TGTGCCAGCAGCGTAGGGGGACAGATGTACCAAGAGACCCAGTACTTC. The chain employs TRBV9 and TRBJ2-5, with 7 nucleotides matching TRBD1. V lost 0 bases, J lost 0 bases, and 5 bases stayed unmatched. This CDR3 spans 16 amino acids. Per the germline V gene, CDR1 is SGDLS and CDR2 is YYNGEE.

A single count supports this clone. The chain is built from TRBV6-2 or TRBV6-3 and TRBJ2-3; maybe TRBD2 (6 bases). The CDR3 runs to 13 residues. Germline V gene lookup returns CDR1 MNHEY and CDR2 SVGEGT. Trimming pared 6 bases from V and 2 bases from J, leaving 9 bases between. The CDR3 DNA is TGTGCCAGCAGCAGACTAGTCACAGATACGCAGTATTTT. Protein: CASSRLVTDTQYF.

Remarks on this clone: The junction departs from germline at one end; a sequencing error may be responsible. The chain links TRBV7-9 to TRBJ2-7; 9 nucleotides match TRBD2. The length of the CDR3 is 14 residues. The V gene's germline CDR1 is SEHNR and CDR2 FQNEAQ (reference sequence). The DNA for the CDR3 is TGTGCCAGCAGATTAGCGGGAGCGTCCTACGAGCAGTACTTC. Translated: CASRLAGASYEQYF.